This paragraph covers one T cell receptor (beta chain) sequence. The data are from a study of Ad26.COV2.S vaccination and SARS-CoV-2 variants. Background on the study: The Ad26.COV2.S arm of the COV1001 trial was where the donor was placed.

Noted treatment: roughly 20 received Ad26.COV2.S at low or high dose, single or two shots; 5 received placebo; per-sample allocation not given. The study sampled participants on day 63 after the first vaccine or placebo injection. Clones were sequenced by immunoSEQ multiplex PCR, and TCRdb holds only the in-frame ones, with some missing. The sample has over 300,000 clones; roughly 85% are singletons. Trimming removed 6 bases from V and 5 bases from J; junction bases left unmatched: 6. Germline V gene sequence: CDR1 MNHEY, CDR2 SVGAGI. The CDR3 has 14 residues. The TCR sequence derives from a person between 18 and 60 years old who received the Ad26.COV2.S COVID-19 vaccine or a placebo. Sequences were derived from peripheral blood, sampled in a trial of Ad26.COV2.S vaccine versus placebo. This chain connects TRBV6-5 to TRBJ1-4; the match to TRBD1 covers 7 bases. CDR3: CASSAGTENEKLFF. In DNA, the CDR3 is TGTGCCAGCAGCGCCGGGACAGAGAATGAAAAACTGTTTTTT.